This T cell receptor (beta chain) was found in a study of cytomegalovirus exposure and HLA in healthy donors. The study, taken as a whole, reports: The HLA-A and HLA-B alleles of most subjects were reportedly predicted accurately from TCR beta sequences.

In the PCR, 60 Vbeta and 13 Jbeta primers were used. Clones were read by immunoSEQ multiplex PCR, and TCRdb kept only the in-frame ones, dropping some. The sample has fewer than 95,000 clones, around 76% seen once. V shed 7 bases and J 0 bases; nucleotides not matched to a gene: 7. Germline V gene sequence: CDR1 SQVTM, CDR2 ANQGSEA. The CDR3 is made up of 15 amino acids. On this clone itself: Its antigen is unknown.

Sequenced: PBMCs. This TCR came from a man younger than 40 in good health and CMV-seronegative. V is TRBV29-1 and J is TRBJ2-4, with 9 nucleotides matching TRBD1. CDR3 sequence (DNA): TGCAGCGCTTATTGGACAGGGGTAGCCAAAAACATTCAGTACTTC. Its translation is CSAYWTGVAKNIQYF.